The 25 T cell receptor beta chains listed next were all sequenced from one sample in a study of blood T cells in healthy people across ages. A second PCR, run for about 7 to 11 cycles, used a sample-barcoded 5' primer plus a J-beta primer mix. MiXCR was run by TCRdb on the 5' RACE reads, yielding one entry per CDR3 protein. In the table there are over 500,000 distinct CDR3 sequences, over 40% of which are singletons. Source material: blood. The origin of the receptors is a woman aged 80 or over in good health.

This clonotype showed up just once. The CDR3 nucleotides read TGTGCCAGCAGTTTATTTATGGTAGGGGGATCCAAAAACATTCAGTACTTC. It translates to CASSLFMVGGSKNIQYF. The rearrangement uses TRBV12-3 or TRBV12-4 and TRBJ2-4, with D tentatively TRBD1 (6 bases). There are 17 residues in the CDR3. V lost 2 bases and J 2 bases, leaving 16 bases between the germline ends.

This chain links TRBV4-1 with TRBJ2-7; no firm D call. CDR1 and CDR2 (germline): MGHRA, YSYEKL. The length of the CDR3 is 10 residues. With 1 base removed from V and 7 bases from J, the gap between germline ends came to 2 bases. This CDR3 reads CASSQVEQYF. The CDR3 DNA is TGCGCCAGCAGCCAAGTAGAGCAGTACTTC.

The J gene is TRBJ2-7, the V gene TRBV7-2, with 10 bases identical to TRBD2. J lost 6 bases, V lost 1 base, and 6 bases had no gene match. There are 15 residues in the CDR3. The V gene's germline CDR1 is SGHTA and CDR2 FQGNSA. This CDR3 is CASSLDDVAGGEQYF. CDR3 coding DNA: TGTGCCAGCAGCTTAGATGACGTAGCGGGAGGCGAGCAGTACTTC.

This chain uses TRBV11-2 with TRBJ1-1; 7 nucleotides match TRBD1. The CDR3 spans 15 residues. The germline CDR1 and CDR2 sequences are SGHAT and FQNNGV. Trimming at V came to 4 bases and at J to 1 base, leaving 6 bases not matched to a gene. CDR3 sequence reads: CASSSRAGGNTEAFF. DNA for the CDR3: TGTGCCAGCAGCTCCCGGGCAGGGGGGAACACTGAAGCTTTCTTT.

This chain links TRBV7-6 with TRBJ2-4, with 11 bases lining up with TRBD2. The CDR3 is 15 amino acids. Germline V gene lookup returns CDR1 SGHVS and CDR2 FNYEAQ. V gave up 5 bases and J gave up 13 bases; unmatched junction bases: 13. CDR3 region: CASSPPSGRNNEQYF. For the CDR3, the DNA is TGTGCCAGCAGCCCACCTAGCGGGAGGAACAATGAGCAGTACTTC.

The genes are TRBV4-1 and TRBJ2-2, with 13 bases aligning to TRBD2. Germline V gene data show CDR1 as MGHRA and CDR2 as YSYEKL. Trimming took 0 bases from V and 8 from J; bases not matched to a gene: 12. The length of the CDR3 is 19 residues. For the CDR3, the DNA is TGCGCCAGCAGCCAAGAGTCCACTAGCGGGAGGGTCTCACCAGGGGAGCTGTTTTTT. It codes for CASSQESTSGRVSPGELFF.

This clonotype was counted once. A read error may produce the germline difference seen at one junction end. The chain combines TRBV10-3 with TRBJ2-7; D gene uncertain. Germline lookup yields CDR1 ENHRY and CDR2 SYGVKD. The CDR3 runs 16 residues. The CDR3 region has the DNA TGCGCCATCCCCCCTACTATGAAACGCAGCTCCTACGAGCAGTACTTC. Residues: CAIPPTMKRSSYEQYF.

The rearrangement links TRBV2 to TRBJ1-6; TRBD1 agrees at 7 bases. The junction had 8 bases not matched to a gene; V was cut back by 3 bases and J by 9 bases. The germline gives CDR1 SNHLY, CDR2 FYNNEI. The CDR3 runs 15 residues. The CDR3 spells CASSEVGTAASPLHF. In DNA form, the CDR3 reads TGTGCCAGCAGTGAGGTTGGGACAGCAGCTTCACCCCTCCACTTT.

This clonotype has a handful of counts. The chain carries TRBV24-1 and TRBJ2-1; 7 nucleotides match TRBD1. CDR3 length: 15 residues. Trimming cost V 5 bases and J 4 bases; bases outside gene matches: 7. CDR1 is KGHDR, CDR2 SFDVKD, per germline. The CDR3 protein is CATSGKGGSYNEQFF. The CDR3 DNA follows: TGTGCCACCAGTGGAAAAGGGGGCTCGTACAATGAGCAGTTCTTC.

A note on this clonotype: A much more abundant neighbour one base away suggests this may be a read error. This rearrangement joins TRBV10-3 to TRBJ2-3; D remains ambiguous. Per germline, CDR1 ENHRY and CDR2 SYGVKD. Deletions cut 6 bases from V and 9 bases from J, with 13 bases between. The CDR3 sequence is 12 residues long. The CDR3 loop is CAISYAVETQYF. The DNA of the CDR3 is TGTGCCATCAGCTATGCCGTTGAAACGCAGTATTTT.

This clonotype occurred a few times. This may be a read error, as it is one base from a much larger clone. V gene TRBV6-5 combines with J gene TRBJ2-5; 10 bases match TRBD2. CDR3 size: 14 residues. V trimming: 5 bases; J trimming: 11 bases; junction bases outside the gene matches: 11. Germline loops: CDR1 MNHEY, CDR2 SVGAGI. Here the CDR3 DNA reads TGTGCCAGCAGTAGCGGGGGGGCCGGCAATGAGCAGTACTTC. This codes for CASSSGGAGNEQYF.

This clonotype was recorded at least ten times. The chain carries TRBV7-2 and TRBJ2-4; D call uncertain. Looked up from germline, CDR1 is SGHTA and CDR2 is FQGNSA. This CDR3 contains 12 residues. Trimming removed 0 bases from V and 7 bases from J, with 4 bases in between. The CDR3 is CASSLAGNIQYF. CDR3 nucleotides: TGTGCCAGCAGCTTAGCCGGTAACATTCAGTACTTC.

This clonotype was observed a handful of times. The V and J genes are TRBV7-2 and TRBJ1-2; maybe TRBD1 (5 bases). This CDR3 is built from 15 residues. The V end was cut by 3 bases, the J end by 2 bases, with 13 bases between. Germline lookup yields CDR1 SGHTA and CDR2 FQGNSA. CDR3 coding DNA: TGTGCCAGCAGCTTCACCGGGGACGGAAACTATGGCTACACCTTC. This codes for CASSFTGDGNYGYTF.

This rearrangement joins TRBV20-1 to TRBJ1-1, with 8 bases lining up with TRBD1. J was trimmed by 4 bases and V by 4 bases; bases with no gene match: 5. The CDR3 runs 13 residues. The germline CDR1 and CDR2 sequences are DFQATT and SNEGSKA (reference sequence). This CDR3 reads CSATPGGITEAFF. CDR3 nucleotide sequence: TGCAGTGCTACCCCAGGGGGCATCACTGAAGCTTTCTTT.

This clonotype showed up many times. V usage is TRBV7-2 and J usage is TRBJ1-3; unclear D gene. The CDR3 has 14 residues. Germline CDR1 is SGHTA and CDR2 is FQGNSA. V dropped 4 bases and J dropped 0 bases, with 7 bases sitting between them. CDR3: CASSSALSGNTIYF. DNA of the CDR3: TGTGCCAGCAGCTCGGCCCTCTCTGGAAACACCATATATTTT.

The V call is TRBV9, the J call TRBJ2-1, with TRBD2 identical over 9 bases. This CDR3 spans 16 amino acids. J lost 2 bases, V lost 0 bases, and 3 bases had no gene match. The germline gives CDR1 SGDLS, CDR2 YYNGEE. CDR3 coding DNA: TGTGCCAGCAGCGTAGAGGGCGGGAGGGCCTACAATGAGCAGTTCTTC. Its protein is CASSVEGGRAYNEQFF. Variable domain in full (rest from reference TRBV9 and TRBJ2-1): DSGVTQTPKHLITATGQRVTLRCSPRSGDLSVYWYQQSLDQGLQFLIQYYNGEERAKGNILERFSAQQFPDLHSELNLSSLELGDSALYFCASSVEGGRAYNEQFFGPGTRLTVL.

V gene TRBV15 combines with J gene TRBJ2-5, with D maybe TRBD2 (6 bases). Germline assignment: CDR1 LNHNV and CDR2 YYDKDF (reference sequence). V lost 2 bases and J lost 2, with 15 bases in between. The CDR3 has 16 residues. CDR3 coding DNA: TGTGCCACCAGCAGACCGTGGGGGGAAAATCAAGAGACCCAGTACTTC. Its translation is CATSRPWGENQETQYF.

This clonotype was seen a handful of times. The J gene is TRBJ1-5, the V gene TRBV5-6; D is uncertain. This CDR3 is built from 15 residues. V lost 3 bases and J 3 bases, leaving 13 bases between the germline ends. In germline, CDR1 is SGHDT, CDR2 YYEEEE. The CDR3 DNA sequence: TGTGCCAGCAGCTGGTACGCTACCTCCAATCAGCCCCAGCATTTT. It translates to CASSWYATSNQPQHF.

In this sample, this clonotype turned up a few times. CDR3 sequence (DNA): TGTGCCAGCAGCACGAGTAATCGGGCCAATGAGCAGTTCTTC. It is translated as CASSTSNRANEQFF. V is TRBV7-2 and J is TRBJ2-1; D not resolved. V was clipped by 5 bases and J by 6 bases, with 14 bases between them. Germline V gene lookup returns CDR1 SGHTA and CDR2 FQGNSA. The CDR3 has 14 amino acids.

The chain carries TRBV18 and TRBJ2-5; TRBD1 or TRBD2 may be the D gene (6 bases each). The last part of the DNA fits TRBJ2-7 better; the J call may be wrong. Germline lookup yields CDR1 KGHSH and CDR2 LQKENI. The CDR3 runs to 13 residues. CDR3 in amino acids: CASSPEGDSEQYF. The CDR3 DNA reads TGTGCCAGCTCACCGGAGGGGGATAGCGAGCAGTACTTC.

This clonotype showed up just a few times. The chain is built from TRBV20-1 and TRBJ2-2, with D possibly matching TRBD2 (5 bases). CDR3 length equals 14 residues. Germline CDR1 and CDR2: DFQATT and SNEGSKA (reference sequence). Trimming cost V 2 bases and J 5 bases, with 12 bases left between them. CDR3 sequence reads: CSARTTRETGELFF. The CDR3 DNA is TGCAGTGCTAGAACTACTAGAGAAACCGGGGAGCTGTTTTTT.

This clonotype appeared many times. This CDR3 reads CSVGRGAEAFF. As DNA, the CDR3 is TGCAGCGTTGGACGAGGGGCTGAAGCTTTCTTT. The rearrangement joins TRBV29-1 to TRBJ1-1; perhaps TRBD1 as D (5 bases). The CDR3 is 11 amino acids. Germline V gene sequence: CDR1 SQVTM, CDR2 ANQGSEA. Trimming took 4 bases from V and 6 from J, leaving 9 bases between them.

This clonotype came up a few times. V is TRBV29-1 and J is TRBJ2-2; 7 nucleotides line up with TRBD2. The V and J ends lost 5 bases and 6 bases, in that order; junction bases with no gene match: 3. Germline V gene data show CDR1 as SQVTM and CDR2 as ANQGSEA. This CDR3 comprises 12 residues. The CDR3 DNA reads TGCAGCGTTCTGCGGGAGCCCGGGGAGCTGTTTTTT. Translation: CSVLREPGELFF.

The genes are TRBV10-3 and TRBJ1-4, with 10 bases that match TRBD1. Germline loops: CDR1 ENHRY, CDR2 SYGVKD. The CDR3 has 15 residues. Germline trimming cut 8 bases from V and 7 bases from J; bases unmatched to any gene: 10. The CDR3 reads CAISSGTGAGEKLFF. The CDR3 DNA reads as TGTGCCATCTCGTCCGGGACAGGGGCGGGTGAAAAACTGTTTTTT.

This clonotype was seen repeatedly, ten times or more. The chain couples TRBV20-1 to TRBJ2-7, with 7 nucleotides matching TRBD1. CDR1 is DFQATT and CDR2 is SNEGSKA in the germline V gene (reference sequence). The CDR3 has 13 residues. Trimming at V came to 3 bases and at J to 2 bases, leaving 4 bases not matched to a gene. This chain's CDR3 is CSASPGGTYEQYF. Here the CDR3 DNA reads TGCAGTGCTAGCCCAGGGGGTACCTACGAGCAGTACTTC.